This T cell receptor beta chain was captured in a study of cytomegalovirus exposure and HLA in healthy donors. Germline CDR1 reads KGHSH; CDR2 reads LQKENI. The CDR3 contains 16 residues. V trimming: 4 bases; J trimming: 5 bases; junction bases outside the gene matches: 8. The study, taken as a whole, reports: Presence/absence analyses supposed approximately even sequencing depth among donors. Data from an earlier analysis indicated that most TCR beta V segments were productive either about 90% or about 30% of the time.

Healthy people donating bone marrow made up the donors. Points on this clone: Its antigen is not identified.

With 60 Vbeta and 13 Jbeta primers, the PCR was carried out. The repertoire was sequenced with immunoSEQ multiplex PCR; TCRdb's copy has only in-frame clones and lacks some. Of 95,000 to 110,000 clones in the sample, 78% were seen once. The origin of this receptor is a woman in her thirties or forties in good health and CMV-seronegative. The chain is built from TRBV18 and TRBJ2-1; 10 bases are shared with TRBD2. Material for sequencing was PBMCs. The CDR3, as DNA: TGTGCCAGCTCACAAAGTACTAGCGGGGTTAACAATGAGCAGTTCTTC. This translates into CASSQSTSGVNNEQFF.